Each of the 6 T cell receptor beta chains below was sequenced from the same sample in a study of OX40 agonist ivuxolimab in advanced cancers. The repertoire was sequenced with immunoSEQ multiplex PCR; TCRdb's copy has only in-frame clones and lacks some. The sample lists roughly 80,000 clones; about 80% were seen once. This material consisted of CD4+ or CD8+ T cells sorted from blood, taken in a trial of the OX40 agonist ivuxolimab. Receptors originate from an adult with an advanced solid tumor such as melanoma, head and neck, liver or kidney cancer.

V is TRBV11-3 and J is TRBJ2-7, with a tentative D call TRBD2 (5 bases). In germline, CDR1 is SGHNT, CDR2 YENEEA. This CDR3 comprises 15 residues. V lost 5 bases, J lost 3 bases, and 17 bases lay in between. In DNA form, the CDR3 reads TGTGCCAGCAGCCCTGGCGGGCGGCGAGACTACGAGCAGTACTTC. Residues: CASSPGGRRDYEQYF.

This clone appeared once. This rearrangement joins TRBV19 to TRBJ1-2; D is unresolved. The CDR3 is 15 amino acids. Germline CDR1 is LNHDA and CDR2 is SQIVND (reference sequence). The V end lost 0 bases, the J end lost 2 bases, and 10 bases lay between the germline ends. The CDR3 region has the DNA TGTGCCAGTAGTATAGATTGGAGACTGAACTATGGCTACACCTTC. This gives the protein CASSIDWRLNYGYTF.

The chain's CDR3 is CASSEVGGTDRFF. The DNA of the CDR3 is TGTGCCAGCAGTGAAGTGGGGGGGACCGATCGGTTCTTC. This chain joins TRBV6-1 and TRBJ2-1; 7 nucleotides agree with TRBD2. V gave up 1 base and J gave up 15 bases; unmatched junction bases: 9. The CDR3 has 13 amino acids. Germline CDR1 is MNHNS and CDR2 is SASEGT.

The chain carries TRBV27 and TRBJ1-6; the D gene is possibly TRBD1 (6 bases). The V end was cut by 3 bases, the J end by 9 bases, with 9 bases between. This CDR3 spans 13 amino acids. Germline V lookup: CDR1 MNHEY, CDR2 SMNVEV (reference sequence). For the CDR3, the DNA is TGTGCCAGCAGTTTGGGGGCGGTTTCACCCCTCCACTTT. Protein sequence: CASSLGAVSPLHF.

V and J are TRBV5-1 and TRBJ1-6, with TRBD1 identical over 8 bases. The germline V gene encodes CDR1 SGHRS and CDR2 YFSETQ. V trimming: 4 bases; J trimming: 0 bases; junction bases outside the gene matches: 6. The length of the CDR3 is 17 residues. CDR3 in DNA: TGCGCCAGCAGCCTCGGGACAGGAAGCTCCTATAATTCACCCCTCCACTTT. This translates into CASSLGTGSSYNSPLHF.

The CDR3 loop is CASSSDRSTTQYF. For the CDR3, the DNA is TGTGCCAGCAGCTCTGACAGGAGTACCACCCAGTACTTC. The chain recombines TRBV11-2 with TRBJ2-5; the D gene is possibly TRBD1 (6 bases). The CDR3 sequence is 13 residues long. Trimming left V 4 bases short and J 8 bases short, with 14 bases between. Per the germline V gene, CDR1 is SGHAT and CDR2 is FQNNGV.